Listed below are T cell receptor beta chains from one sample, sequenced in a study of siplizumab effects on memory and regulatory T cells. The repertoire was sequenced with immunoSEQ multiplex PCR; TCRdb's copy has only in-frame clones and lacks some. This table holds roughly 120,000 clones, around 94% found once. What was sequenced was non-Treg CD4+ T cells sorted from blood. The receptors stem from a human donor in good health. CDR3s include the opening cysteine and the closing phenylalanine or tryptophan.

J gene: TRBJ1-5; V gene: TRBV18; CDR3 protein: CASSPESGGGGNQPQHF
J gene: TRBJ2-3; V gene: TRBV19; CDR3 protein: CASSIDGHTDTQYF
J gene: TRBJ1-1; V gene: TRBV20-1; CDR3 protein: CSANPGPKAFF
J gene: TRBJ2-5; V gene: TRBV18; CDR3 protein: CASSPLQETQYF
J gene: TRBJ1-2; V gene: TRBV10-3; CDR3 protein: CAISRSDDGYTF
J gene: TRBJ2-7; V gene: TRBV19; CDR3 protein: CASSRDYGTTNYEQYF
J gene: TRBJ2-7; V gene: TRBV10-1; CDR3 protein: CASSESRGCEQYF
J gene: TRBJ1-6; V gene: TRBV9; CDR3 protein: CASSKGTGVSSPLHF
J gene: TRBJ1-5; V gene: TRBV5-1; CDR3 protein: CASSFGGNQPQHF
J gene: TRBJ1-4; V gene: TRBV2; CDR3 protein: CATIREATTNEKLFF
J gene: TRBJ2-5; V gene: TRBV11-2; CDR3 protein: CASRMASGTQETQYF
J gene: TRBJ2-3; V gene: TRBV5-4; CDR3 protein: CASSLGGALGDTQYF
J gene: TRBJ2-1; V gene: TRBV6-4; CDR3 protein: CASSRSASLDEQFF
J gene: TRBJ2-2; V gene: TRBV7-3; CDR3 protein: CASSPKGAENTGELFF
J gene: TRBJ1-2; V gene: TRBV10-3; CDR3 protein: CAISESYEGSNYGYTF
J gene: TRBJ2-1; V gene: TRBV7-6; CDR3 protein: CASSPRTGERDEQFF
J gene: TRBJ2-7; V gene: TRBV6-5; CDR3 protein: CASRGDWEGEQYF
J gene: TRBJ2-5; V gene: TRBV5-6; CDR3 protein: CASSGVSSQETQYF
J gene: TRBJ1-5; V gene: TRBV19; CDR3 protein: CASSISSNQPQHF
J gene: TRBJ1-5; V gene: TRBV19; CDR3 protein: CASSIEGTVNQPQHF
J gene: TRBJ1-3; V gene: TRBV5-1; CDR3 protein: CASSLEGDNGSGNTIYF
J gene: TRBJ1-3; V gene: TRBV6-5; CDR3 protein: CASTDPRGSGNTIYF
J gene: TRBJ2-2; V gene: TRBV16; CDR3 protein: CASRDRANTGELFF
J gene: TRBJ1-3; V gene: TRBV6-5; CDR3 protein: CASSYSGVGNTIYF
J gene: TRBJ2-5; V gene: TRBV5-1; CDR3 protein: CASSTSGGALGETQYF
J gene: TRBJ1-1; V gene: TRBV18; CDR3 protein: CASSPIGQGNLNTEAFF
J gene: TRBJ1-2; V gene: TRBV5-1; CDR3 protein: CASRLGYDRVGYGYTF
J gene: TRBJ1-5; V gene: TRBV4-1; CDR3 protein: CASSQGRLNLGNQPQHF
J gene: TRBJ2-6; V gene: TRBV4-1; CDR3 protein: CASSQRVGPSGANVLTF
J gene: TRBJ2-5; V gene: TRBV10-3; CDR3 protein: CATADREETQYF
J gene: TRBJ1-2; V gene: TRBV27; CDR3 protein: CASSLGQGGGYTF
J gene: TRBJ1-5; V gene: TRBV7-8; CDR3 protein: CASSLWSGTSNQPQHF
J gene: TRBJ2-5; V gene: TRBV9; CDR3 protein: CASSRRKRETQYF
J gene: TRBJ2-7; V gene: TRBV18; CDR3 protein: CASSPPGTSGGYEQYF
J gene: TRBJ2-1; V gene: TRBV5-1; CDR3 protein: CASSPPLAIKSYNEQFF
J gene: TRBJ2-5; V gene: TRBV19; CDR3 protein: CASSKRIQETQYF
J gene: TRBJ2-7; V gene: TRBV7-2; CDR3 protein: CASSPRLYEQYF
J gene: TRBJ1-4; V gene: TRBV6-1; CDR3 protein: CATQATGATNEKLFF
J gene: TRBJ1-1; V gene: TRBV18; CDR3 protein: CASSPGWNTEAFF
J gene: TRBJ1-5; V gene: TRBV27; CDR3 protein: CASGKRGGNQPQHF
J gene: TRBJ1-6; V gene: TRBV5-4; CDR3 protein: CASSLDPGRNSPLHF